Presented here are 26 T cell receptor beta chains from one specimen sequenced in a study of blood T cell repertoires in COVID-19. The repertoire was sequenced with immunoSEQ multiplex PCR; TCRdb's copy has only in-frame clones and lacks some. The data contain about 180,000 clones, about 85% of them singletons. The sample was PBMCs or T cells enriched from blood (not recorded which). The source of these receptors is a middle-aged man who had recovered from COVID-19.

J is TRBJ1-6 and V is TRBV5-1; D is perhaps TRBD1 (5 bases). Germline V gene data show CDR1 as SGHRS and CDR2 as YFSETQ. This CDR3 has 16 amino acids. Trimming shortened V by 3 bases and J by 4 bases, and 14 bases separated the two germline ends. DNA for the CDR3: TGCGCCAGCAGCTCCGGGGGAGAGAGTTATAATTCACCCCTCCACTTT. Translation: CASSSGGESYNSPLHF.

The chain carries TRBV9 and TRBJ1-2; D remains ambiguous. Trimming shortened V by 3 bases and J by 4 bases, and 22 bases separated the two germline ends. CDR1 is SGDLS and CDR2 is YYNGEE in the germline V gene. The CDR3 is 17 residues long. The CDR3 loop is CASSGFLLARRGYGYTF. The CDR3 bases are TGTGCCAGCAGCGGTTTCTTGCTGGCCCGCCGGGGCTATGGCTACACCTTC.

This CDR3 is CATRPGQDAPLHF. The CDR3 nucleotides read TGTGCCACCAGGCCGGGACAGGACGCACCCCTCCACTTT. This rearrangement joins TRBV24-1 to TRBJ1-6; TRBD1 matches at 8 bases. The CDR3 sequence is 13 residues long. Germline V CDR1 and CDR2: KGHDR, SFDVKD. J was trimmed by 11 bases and V by 7 bases; bases with no gene match: 6.

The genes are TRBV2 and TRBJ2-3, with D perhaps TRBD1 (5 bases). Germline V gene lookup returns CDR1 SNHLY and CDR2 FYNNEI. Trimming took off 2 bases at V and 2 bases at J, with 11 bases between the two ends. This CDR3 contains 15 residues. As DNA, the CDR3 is TGTGCCAGCAGTGAAATGGGGCTCTACACAGATACGCAGTATTTT. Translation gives CASSEMGLYTDTQYF.

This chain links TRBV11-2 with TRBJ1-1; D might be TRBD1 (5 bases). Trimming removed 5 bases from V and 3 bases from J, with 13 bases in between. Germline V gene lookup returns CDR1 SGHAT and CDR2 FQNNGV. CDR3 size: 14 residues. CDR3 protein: CASSPRQSYTEAFF. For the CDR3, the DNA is TGTGCCAGCAGCCCGAGACAGAGCTACACTGAAGCTTTCTTT.

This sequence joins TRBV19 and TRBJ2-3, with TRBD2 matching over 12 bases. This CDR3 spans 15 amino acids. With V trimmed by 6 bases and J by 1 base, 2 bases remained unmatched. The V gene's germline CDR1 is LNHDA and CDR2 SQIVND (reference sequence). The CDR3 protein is CASRRTSGGTDTQYF. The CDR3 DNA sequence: TGTGCCAGTAGAAGGACTAGCGGGGGCACAGATACGCAGTATTTT.

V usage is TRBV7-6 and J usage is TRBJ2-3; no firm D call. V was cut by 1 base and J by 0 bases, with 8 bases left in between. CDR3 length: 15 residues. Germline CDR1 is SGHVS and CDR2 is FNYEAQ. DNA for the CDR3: TGTGCCAGCAGCTTAGGCTCCGGGAGCACAGATACGCAGTATTTT. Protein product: CASSLGSGSTDTQYF. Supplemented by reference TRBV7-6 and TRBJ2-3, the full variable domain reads GAGVSQSPRYKVTKRGQDVALRCDPISGHVSLYWYRQALGQGPEFLTYFNYEAQQDKSGLPNDRFSAERPEGSISTLTIQRTEQRDSAMYRCASSLGSGSTDTQYFGPGTRLTVL.

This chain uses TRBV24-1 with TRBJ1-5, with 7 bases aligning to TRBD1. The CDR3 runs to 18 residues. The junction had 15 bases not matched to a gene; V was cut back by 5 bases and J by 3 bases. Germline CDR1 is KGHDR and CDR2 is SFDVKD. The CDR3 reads CATSGGQKGMGNNQPQHF. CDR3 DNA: TGTGCCACCAGTGGGGGACAGAAGGGCATGGGAAACAATCAGCCCCAGCATTTT.

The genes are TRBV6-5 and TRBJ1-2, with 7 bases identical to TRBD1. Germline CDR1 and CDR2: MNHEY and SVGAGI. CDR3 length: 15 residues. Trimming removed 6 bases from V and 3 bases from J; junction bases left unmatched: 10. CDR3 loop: CASRTALQGDYGYTF. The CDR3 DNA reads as TGTGCCAGCAGGACAGCACTCCAGGGGGACTATGGCTACACCTTC.

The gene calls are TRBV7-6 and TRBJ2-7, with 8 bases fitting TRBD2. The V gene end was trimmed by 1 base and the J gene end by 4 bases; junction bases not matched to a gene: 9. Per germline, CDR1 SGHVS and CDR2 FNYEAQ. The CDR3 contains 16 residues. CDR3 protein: CASSLGPPAGGYEQYF. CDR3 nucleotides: TGTGCCAGCAGCTTAGGGCCCCCGGCGGGAGGATACGAGCAGTACTTC.

The CDR3 is CASSTEGGNTIYF. In DNA, the CDR3 is TGCGCCAGCAGCACGGAGGGTGGAAACACCATATATTTT. V and J are TRBV5-1 and TRBJ1-3; the D is unclear. Germline CDR1 reads SGHRS; CDR2 reads YFSETQ. The CDR3 covers 13 residues. Trimming removed 4 bases at V and 3 bases at J, with 8 bases between.

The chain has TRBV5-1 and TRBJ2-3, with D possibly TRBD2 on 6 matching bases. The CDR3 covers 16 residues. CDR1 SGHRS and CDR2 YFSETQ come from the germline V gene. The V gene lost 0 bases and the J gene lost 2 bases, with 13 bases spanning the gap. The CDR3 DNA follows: TGCGCCAGCAGCTTGGTTGGCGGGGAATTCACAGATACGCAGTATTTT. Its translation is CASSLVGGEFTDTQYF. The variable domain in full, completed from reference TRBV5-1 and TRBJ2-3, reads KAGVTQTPRYLIKTRGQQVTLSCSPISGHRSVSWYQQTPGQGLQFLFEYFSETQRNKGNFPGRFSGRQFSNSRSEMNVSTLELGDSALYLCASSLVGGEFTDTQYFGPGTRLTVL.

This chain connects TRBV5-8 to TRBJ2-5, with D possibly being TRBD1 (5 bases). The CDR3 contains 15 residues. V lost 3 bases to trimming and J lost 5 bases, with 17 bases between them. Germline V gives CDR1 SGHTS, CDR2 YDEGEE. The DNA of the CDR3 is TGTGCCAGCAGCTGGCCCATAGGGGTCGGGGAGACCCAGTACTTC. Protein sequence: CASSWPIGVGETQYF.

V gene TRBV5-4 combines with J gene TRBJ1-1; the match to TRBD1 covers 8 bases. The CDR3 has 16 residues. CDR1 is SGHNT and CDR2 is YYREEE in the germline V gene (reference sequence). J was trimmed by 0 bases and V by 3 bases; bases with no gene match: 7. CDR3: CASSSQGAVMNTEAFF. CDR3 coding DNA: TGTGCCAGCAGCTCGCAGGGGGCCGTCATGAACACTGAAGCTTTCTTT.

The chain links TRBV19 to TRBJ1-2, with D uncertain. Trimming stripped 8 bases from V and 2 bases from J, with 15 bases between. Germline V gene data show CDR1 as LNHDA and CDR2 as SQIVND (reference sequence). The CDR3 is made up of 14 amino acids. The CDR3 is CASSDGSRNYGYTF. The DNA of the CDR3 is TGTGCCAGTTCCGATGGAAGCAGGAACTATGGCTACACCTTC.

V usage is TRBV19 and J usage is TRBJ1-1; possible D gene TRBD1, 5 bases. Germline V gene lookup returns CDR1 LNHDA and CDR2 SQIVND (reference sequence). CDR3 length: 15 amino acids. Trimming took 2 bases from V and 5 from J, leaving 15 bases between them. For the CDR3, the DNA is TGTGCCAGTAGTATACAGGAGGGACTGGGGACTGAAGCTTTCTTT. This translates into CASSIQEGLGTEAFF. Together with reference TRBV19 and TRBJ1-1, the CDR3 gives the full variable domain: DGGITQSPKYLFRKEGQNVTLSCEQNLNHDAMYWYRQDPGQGLRLIYYSQIVNDFQKGDIAEGYSVSREKKESFPLTVTSAQKNPTAFYLCASSIQEGLGTEAFFGQGTRLTVV.

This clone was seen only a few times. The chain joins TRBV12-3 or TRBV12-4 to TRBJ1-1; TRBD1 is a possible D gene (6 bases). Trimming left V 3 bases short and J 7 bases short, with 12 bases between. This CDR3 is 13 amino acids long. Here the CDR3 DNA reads TGTGCCAGCAGTTTTACAGCCAGGGGTGAAGCTTTCTTT. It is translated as CASSFTARGEAFF.

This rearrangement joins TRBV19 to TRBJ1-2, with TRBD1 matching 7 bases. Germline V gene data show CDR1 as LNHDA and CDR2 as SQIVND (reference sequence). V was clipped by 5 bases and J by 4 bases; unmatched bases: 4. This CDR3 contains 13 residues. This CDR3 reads CASSQQGIYGYTF. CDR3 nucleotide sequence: TGTGCCAGTAGTCAACAGGGGATCTATGGCTACACCTTC.

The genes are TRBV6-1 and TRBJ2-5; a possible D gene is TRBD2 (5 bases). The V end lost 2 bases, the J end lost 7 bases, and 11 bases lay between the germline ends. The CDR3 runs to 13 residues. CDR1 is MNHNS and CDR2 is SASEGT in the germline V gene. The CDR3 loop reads CASSESGRGTQYF. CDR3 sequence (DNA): TGTGCCAGCAGTGAAAGTGGGAGAGGGACCCAGTACTTC.

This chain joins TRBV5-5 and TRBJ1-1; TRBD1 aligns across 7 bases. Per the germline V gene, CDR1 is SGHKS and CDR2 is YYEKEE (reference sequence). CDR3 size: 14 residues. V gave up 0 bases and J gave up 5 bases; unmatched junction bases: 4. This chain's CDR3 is CASSLGLDRTEAFF. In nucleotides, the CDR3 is TGTGCCAGCAGCTTGGGCCTGGACAGGACTGAAGCTTTCTTT.

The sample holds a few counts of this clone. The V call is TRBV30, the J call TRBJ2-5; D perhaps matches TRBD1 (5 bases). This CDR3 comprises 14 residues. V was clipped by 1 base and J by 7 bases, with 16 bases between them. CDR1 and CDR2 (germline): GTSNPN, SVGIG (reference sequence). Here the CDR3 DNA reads TGTGCCTGGAGTGGAAGGGGCCGCCCCGGGACCCAGTACTTC. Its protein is CAWSGRGRPGTQYF.

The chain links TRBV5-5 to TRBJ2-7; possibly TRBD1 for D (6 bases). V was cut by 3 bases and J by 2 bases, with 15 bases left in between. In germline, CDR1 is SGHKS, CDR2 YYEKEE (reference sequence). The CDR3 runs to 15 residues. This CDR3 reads CASSSLTGDTYEQYF. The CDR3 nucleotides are TGTGCCAGCAGCTCCCTGACAGGAGATACCTACGAGCAGTACTTC.

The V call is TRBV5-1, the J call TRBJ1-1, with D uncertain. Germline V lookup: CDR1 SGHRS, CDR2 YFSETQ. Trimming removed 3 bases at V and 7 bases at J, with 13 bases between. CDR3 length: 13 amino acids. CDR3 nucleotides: TGCGCCAGCAGCTCAAACCCGCCCAGTGAAGCTTTCTTT. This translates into CASSSNPPSEAFF.

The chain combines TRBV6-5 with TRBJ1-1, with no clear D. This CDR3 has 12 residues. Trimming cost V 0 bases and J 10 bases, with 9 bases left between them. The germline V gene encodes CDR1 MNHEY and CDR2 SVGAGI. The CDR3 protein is CASSYSRQRAFF. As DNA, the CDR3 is TGTGCCAGCAGTTACTCCAGACAACGAGCTTTCTTT.

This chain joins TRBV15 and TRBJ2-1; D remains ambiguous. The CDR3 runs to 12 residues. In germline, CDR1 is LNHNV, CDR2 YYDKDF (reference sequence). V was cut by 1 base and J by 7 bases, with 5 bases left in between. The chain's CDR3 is CATSRGANEQFF. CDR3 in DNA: TGTGCCACCAGCAGAGGAGCAAATGAGCAGTTCTTC. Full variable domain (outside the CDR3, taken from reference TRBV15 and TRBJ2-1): DAMVIQNPRYQVTQFGKPVTLSCSQTLNHNVMYWYQQKSSQAPKLLFHYYDKDFNNEADTPDNFQSRRPNTSFCFLDIRSPGLGDTAMYLCATSRGANEQFFGPGTRLTVL.

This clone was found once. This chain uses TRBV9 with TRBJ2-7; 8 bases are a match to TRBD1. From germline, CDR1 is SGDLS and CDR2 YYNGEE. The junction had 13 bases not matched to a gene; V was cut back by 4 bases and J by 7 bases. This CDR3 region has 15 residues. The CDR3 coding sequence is TGTGCCAGCAGCCCTCACCCGGACAGGGTGGGTGAGCAGTACTTC. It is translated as CASSPHPDRVGEQYF.